The 25 T cell receptor beta chains below come from one sample, sequenced in a study of blood T cells in healthy people across ages. For the second PCR, which ran for about 6 to 11 cycles, a sample-barcoded 5' primer and a J-beta primer mix were used. TCRdb independently ran MiXCR on the 5' RACE reads; one entry per CDR3 protein. The sample includes roughly 700,000 distinct CDR3 sequences, around 45% of them seen just once. Source material: blood. All receptors derive from a woman aged 55-69 years in good health.

This clonotype was observed at least ten times. The rearrangement links TRBV6-6 to TRBJ1-2; D not certain. The CDR3 has 12 amino acids. V was pared by 5 bases and J by 0 bases, with 4 bases between. Germline V CDR1 and CDR2: MNHNY, SVGAGI (reference sequence). The CDR3 nucleotides are TGTGCCAGCAGTCCGACTAACTATGGCTACACCTTC. Its protein product is CASSPTNYGYTF.

This clonotype was found a few times. J is TRBJ2-7 and V is TRBV20-1; D may be TRBD1 or TRBD2 (5 bases each). Germline lookup yields CDR1 DFQATT and CDR2 SNEGSKA (reference sequence). The CDR3 is 14 amino acids. Trimming cost V 0 bases and J 4 bases, with 13 bases left between them. The CDR3 nucleotides are TGCAGTGCTAGAGATATGGGACGGGGATACGAGCAGTACTTC. This encodes CSARDMGRGYEQYF.

This clonotype was counted a few times. The chain recombines TRBV9 with TRBJ1-5; D perhaps matches TRBD1 (6 bases). Trimming took 0 bases from V and 5 from J, leaving 9 bases between them. The length of the CDR3 is 14 residues. Germline CDR1 is SGDLS and CDR2 is YYNGEE. The CDR3: CASSVEGGDQPQHF. CDR3 coding DNA: TGTGCCAGCAGCGTAGAAGGGGGGGATCAGCCCCAGCATTTT. The entire variable domain, with the rest obtained from reference TRBV9 and TRBJ1-5, is as follows: DSGVTQTPKHLITATGQRVTLRCSPRSGDLSVYWYQQSLDQGLQFLIQYYNGEERAKGNILERFSAQQFPDLHSELNLSSLELGDSALYFCASSVEGGDQPQHFGDGTRLSIL.

A single count supports this clonotype. The genes are TRBV15 and TRBJ2-7; 7 nucleotides agree with TRBD2. CDR1 and CDR2 from the germline V gene are LNHNV and YYDKDF (reference sequence). The V gene end was trimmed by 5 bases and the J gene end by 3 bases; junction bases not matched to a gene: 7. This CDR3 contains 14 residues. Here the CDR3 DNA reads TGTGCCACCAGCCCAGAAGCGGGACTCTACGAGCAGTACTTC. Protein: CATSPEAGLYEQYF.

This chain connects TRBV9 to TRBJ1-4; no clear D gene. V was clipped by 5 bases and J by 0 bases, with 14 bases between them. Germline lookup yields CDR1 SGDLS and CDR2 YYNGEE. This CDR3 contains 16 residues. The CDR3, as DNA: TGTGCCAGCAGTTCGGCAGCAGCCTCAACTAATGAAAAACTGTTTTTT. Translating it yields CASSSAAASTNEKLFF.

For this clonotype: This may arise from a read error, as a much more abundant clone is one base away. This chain's CDR3 is CASSFSALAGYEQYF. For the CDR3, the DNA is TGTGCCAGCAGTTTTTCCGCGCTAGCTGGCTACGAGCAGTACTTC. The V and J genes are TRBV12-3 or TRBV12-4 and TRBJ2-7, with D tentatively TRBD2 (5 bases). V lost 3 bases and J 3 bases, leaving 15 bases between the germline ends. This CDR3 has 15 amino acids.

As to this clonotype: This may come from a read error, since a much larger clone is one base off. The chain carries TRBV2 and TRBJ2-1, with TRBD2 identical over 10 bases. Germline values: CDR1 SNHLY, CDR2 FYNNEI. The CDR3 is made up of 15 amino acids. With 3 bases clipped from V and 10 bases from J, the junction kept 9 bases outside the gene matches. CDR3 amino acids: CASSDRTSGEREQFF. Here the CDR3 DNA reads TGTGCCAGCAGTGATCGTACTAGCGGGGAGAGGGAGCAGTTCTTC.

This clonotype was observed a single time. V and J are TRBV15 and TRBJ1-4; TRBD1 is a possible D gene (6 bases). V lost 5 bases, J lost 8 bases, and 15 bases lay in between. The CDR3 consists of 14 residues. CDR1 is LNHNV and CDR2 is YYDKDF in the germline V gene (reference sequence). CDR3 sequence (DNA): TGTGCCACCAGCCTTGACAGGCGGGGAGAAAAACTGTTTTTT. Its translation: CATSLDRRGEKLFF.

The chain links TRBV29-1 to TRBJ1-1; maybe TRBD1 (6 bases). This CDR3 contains 14 residues. Germline V gene sequence: CDR1 SQVTM, CDR2 ANQGSEA. Deletions cut 5 bases from V and 11 bases from J, with 24 bases between. The CDR3 is CSVRAWGQSGGAFF. As DNA, the CDR3 is TGCAGCGTTCGGGCTTGGGGACAATCGGGCGGGGCTTTCTTT.

Here the CDR3 reads CSAREGSWTDTQYF. The CDR3 DNA follows: TGCAGTGCTAGAGAGGGGAGTTGGACAGATACGCAGTATTTT. This sequence joins TRBV20-1 and TRBJ2-3, with D possibly being TRBD2 (5 bases). Germline values: CDR1 DFQATT, CDR2 SNEGSKA (reference sequence). V was clipped by 0 bases and J by 3 bases, with 10 bases between them. The CDR3 runs 14 residues.

The chain uses TRBV20-1 and TRBJ2-3; D is unclear. Per germline, CDR1 DFQATT and CDR2 SNEGSKA (reference sequence). Trimming removed 6 bases at V and 0 bases at J, with 7 bases between. The CDR3 loop spans 12 amino acids. This CDR3 reads CSAQASTDTQYF. In DNA form, the CDR3 reads TGCAGTGCCCAAGCTAGCACAGATACGCAGTATTTT.

The chain couples TRBV15 to TRBJ2-4, with 7 bases fitting TRBD1. J was trimmed by 0 bases and V by 3 bases; bases with no gene match: 5. This CDR3 contains 16 residues. Germline values: CDR1 LNHNV, CDR2 YYDKDF (reference sequence). The CDR3 nucleotides read TGTGCCACCAGCAGGGAACAGGGGCTAGCCAAAAACATTCAGTACTTC. Encoded protein: CATSREQGLAKNIQYF.

The chain uses TRBV5-1 and TRBJ2-1; 9 positions agree with TRBD1. J was trimmed by 7 bases and V by 4 bases; bases with no gene match: 9. Germline-derived CDR1 and CDR2 are SGHRS and YFSETQ. The CDR3 is made up of 15 amino acids. This CDR3 is CASSERTGEGNEQFF. The DNA for the CDR3 is TGCGCCAGCAGCGAAAGGACAGGGGAGGGAAATGAGCAGTTCTTC.

The chain has TRBV6-5 and TRBJ2-6; D is unresolved. CDR1 is MNHEY, CDR2 SVGAGI, per germline. This CDR3 is 16 amino acids long. The V end was cut by 1 base, the J end by 0 bases, with 7 bases between. The CDR3 sequence is CASSYWAPSGANVLTF. DNA of the CDR3: TGTGCCAGCAGTTACTGGGCCCCCTCTGGGGCCAACGTCCTGACTTTC.

Details on this clonotype: An end of the junction differs from the germline gene, which may be a read error. V is TRBV3-1 and J is TRBJ1-2; 7 nucleotides agree with TRBD1. CDR3 length: 15 amino acids. Germline assignment: CDR1 LGHDT and CDR2 YNNKEL (reference sequence). This CDR3 is CASSQWDRRDYSYTF. Written as DNA, the CDR3 is TGTGCCAGCAGCCAATGGGACAGAAGGGACTATAGCTACACCTTC. Drawing the rest from reference TRBV3-1 and TRBJ1-2, the complete variable domain is DTAVSQTPKYLVTQMGNDKSIKCEQNLGHDTMYWYKQDSKKFLKIMFSYNNKELIINETVPNRFSPKSPDKAHLNLHINSLELGDSAVYFCASSQWDRRDYSYTFGSGTRLTVV.

The J gene is TRBJ2-1, the V gene TRBV20-1, with TRBD2 matching over 11 bases. The J call may be faulty, since TRBJ2-7 better matches the DNA end. The CDR3 has 14 residues. Germline loops: CDR1 DFQATT, CDR2 SNEGSKA (reference sequence). The CDR3 coding sequence is TGCAGTGCCGCTACTAGCGGGAGTTACAATGAGCAGTACTTC. This encodes CSAATSGSYNEQYF.

This clonotype was picked up a small number of times. The rearrangement joins TRBV7-2 to TRBJ1-5; unclear D gene. The CDR3 runs 13 residues. CDR1 and CDR2 (germline): SGHTA, FQGNSA. The V end lost 2 bases, the J end lost 5 bases, and 7 bases lay between the germline ends. As DNA, the CDR3 is TGTGCCAGCAGCTTAACTACAGATCAGCCCCAGCATTTT. Translation gives CASSLTTDQPQHF.

The V and J genes are TRBV7-9 and TRBJ2-7; D not resolved. The J call is in doubt because the DNA end fits TRBJ2-5 better. The CDR3 contains 12 residues. Germline CDR1 reads SEHNR; CDR2 reads FQNEAQ (reference sequence). CDR3 nucleotide sequence: TGTGCCAGCAGCGCGCATTGGGAGACCCAGTACTTC. Translated: CASSAHWETQYF.

The rearrangement joins TRBV7-8 to TRBJ2-3; no clear D. Germline loops: CDR1 SGHVS, CDR2 FQNEAQ. The CDR3 consists of 16 residues. Between the trimmed V and J ends, which lost 3 bases and 1 base, there was a span of 14 bases. The CDR3 region has the DNA TGTGCCAGCAGCTTGAGGTCTAGTACTCGCACAGATACGCAGTATTTT. This sequence encodes CASSLRSSTRTDTQYF.

V and J are TRBV4-2 and TRBJ2-7; 8 bases are a match to TRBD2. Germline V CDR1 and CDR2: LGHNA, YNFKEQ. The CDR3 spans 16 residues. V trimming: 1 base; J trimming: 7 bases; junction bases outside the gene matches: 12. The DNA for the CDR3 is TGTGCCAGCAGCCAAGTTAGCGGGAAGGCTCTTAATGAGCAGTACTTC. Its translation is CASSQVSGKALNEQYF.

This CDR3 reads CASSWDREGNTQYF. The CDR3 DNA follows: TGTGCCAGCAGCTGGGACAGGGAGGGGAATACGCAGTATTTT. The V and J genes are TRBV7-2 and TRBJ2-3, with 9 positions matching TRBD1. V trimming: 4 bases; J trimming: 7 bases; junction bases outside the gene matches: 6. The CDR3 has 14 amino acids. Germline V gene lookup returns CDR1 SGHTA and CDR2 FQGNSA.

The rearrangement joins TRBV10-3 to TRBJ1-1; the D is unclear. Trimming stripped 6 bases from V and 3 bases from J, with 14 bases between. The germline V gene encodes CDR1 ENHRY and CDR2 SYGVKD. There are 14 residues in the CDR3. This CDR3 reads CAISVKGADTEAFF. In DNA, the CDR3 is TGTGCCATCAGCGTTAAGGGAGCGGACACTGAAGCTTTCTTT.

This clonotype appeared a single time. The gene calls are TRBV29-1 and TRBJ2-2; TRBD2 might be the D (6 bases). Germline V gene sequence: CDR1 SQVTM, CDR2 ANQGSEA. The CDR3 length is 15 residues. The V and J ends lost 1 base and 5 bases respectively, with 14 bases between them. The CDR3 reads CSVEVGSGGTGELFF. In nucleotides, the CDR3 is TGCAGCGTTGAAGTCGGGTCAGGAGGGACCGGGGAGCTGTTTTTT.

The V and J genes are TRBV7-9 and TRBJ1-4, with 12 bases identical to TRBD1. The CDR3 is 16 amino acids. Germline CDR1 and CDR2: SEHNR and FQNEAQ (reference sequence). Unmatched junction bases numbered 9, after V lost 5 bases and J lost 8 bases. CDR3 region: CASSLAAGTGGEKLFF. DNA of the CDR3: TGTGCCAGCAGCCTCGCAGCCGGGACAGGGGGCGAAAAACTGTTTTTT.

This chain uses TRBV7-3 with TRBJ1-1, with D possibly TRBD1 on 6 matching bases. Germline V gene data show CDR1 as SGHTA and CDR2 as FQGTGA. The CDR3 is made up of 13 amino acids. Trimming cost V 5 bases and J 8 bases, with 15 bases left between them. In DNA, the CDR3 is TGTGCCAGCAGCCCTACCGGGGGCCTGGAAGCTTTCTTT. Translating gives CASSPTGGLEAFF.